Listed here is a single T cell receptor beta chain. Germline V gives CDR1 KGHSH, CDR2 LQKENI. J lost 2 bases, V lost 3 bases, and 8 bases had no gene match. This CDR3 contains 16 residues. This entry comes from a study of shared clonotypes between healthy human individuals. Data came from immunoSEQ multiplex PCR; TCRdb stores just in-frame clones and leaves some out. The sample carries about 520,000 clones, roughly 95% recorded once. The clonotype was recovered from a woman in her 30s in good health. The chain recombines TRBV18 with TRBJ2-7; 9 bases match TRBD1. Input material: naive CD4+ T cells sorted from blood. The subset: CD45RA+ positively selected. In DNA form, the CDR3 reads TGTGCCAGCTCACCGCTTGGGACAGGGACCCCCTACGAGCAGTACTTC. The encoded protein is CASSPLGTGTPYEQYF.